This TCR beta chain was sequenced in a study of STAT5B mutations in CD4+ large granular lymphocyte leukemia. Overall study findings and caveats: Main leukemic clonotypes were patient-specific, but around 25% appeared at low frequency elsewhere.

The protocol was immunoSEQ multiplex PCR, while the TCRdb copy is restricted to in-frame clones and leaves out a portion. The sample includes 4,500 to 5,000 clones, 80% seen only once; the top ten take roughly 8%. Notes on this clone: Its antigen is unknown.

Bead-separated CD4+, CD4+CD8+, CD57+ or CD56+ fractions, or PBMC, were used. The origin of this receptor is a man between 65 and 85 years old with CD4+ T-cell large granular lymphocyte leukemia. The sample comprised PBMCs.

The DNA for the CDR3 is TGTGCCAGTAGTATAGGGACAGGACAAGAAGGGACCCAGTACTTC. Amino acids: CASSIGTGQEGTQYF. This chain connects TRBV19 to TRBJ2-5; TRBD1 aligns across 7 bases. Germline V gene lookup returns CDR1 LNHDA and CDR2 SQIVND (reference sequence). CDR3 length: 15 residues. Trimming cost V 1 base and J 7 bases; bases outside gene matches: 9.